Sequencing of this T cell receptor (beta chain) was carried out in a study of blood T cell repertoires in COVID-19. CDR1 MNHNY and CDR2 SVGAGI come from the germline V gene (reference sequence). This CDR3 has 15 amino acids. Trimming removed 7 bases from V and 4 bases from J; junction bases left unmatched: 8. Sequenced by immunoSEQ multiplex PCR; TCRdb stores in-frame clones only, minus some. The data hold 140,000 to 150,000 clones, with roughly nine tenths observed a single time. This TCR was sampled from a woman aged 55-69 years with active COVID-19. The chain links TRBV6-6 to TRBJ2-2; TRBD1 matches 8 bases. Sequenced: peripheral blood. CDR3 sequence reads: CASTLTGEVTGELFF. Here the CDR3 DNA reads TGTGCCAGCACCTTGACAGGGGAGGTCACCGGGGAGCTGTTTTTT.